What follows are 27 T cell receptor beta chains derived from one specimen sequenced in a study of T-cell reconstitution after alpha-beta-depleted transplantation in children. Preparation of the TCRbeta library was carried out with unique molecular identifiers. TCRdb analysed the PCR reads with MiXCR anew, one entry per CDR3 protein. The profile shows 250,000 to 350,000 distinct CDR3 sequences, 23% of them singletons. The material sequenced was PBMCs, mostly from graft donor cells, taken 180 days after TCRalphabeta/CD19-depleted stem cell transplant. These receptors originate from a male patient younger than 18 who had a stem cell transplant for acute lymphoblastic leukemia, so the T cells may come from the graft donor.

The V gene is TRBV5-5, the J gene TRBJ1-2; maybe TRBD1 (5 bases). In germline, CDR1 is SGHKS, CDR2 YYEKEE (reference sequence). V was pared by 2 bases and J by 1 base, with 9 bases between. This CDR3 region has 14 residues. The CDR3 DNA reads TGTGCCAGCAGCTTTAGGGGCGGTAACTATGGCTACACCTTC. Protein: CASSFRGGNYGYTF.

V and J are TRBV11-2 and TRBJ1-2; 7 nucleotides agree with TRBD1. This CDR3 contains 16 residues. Germline CDR1 is SGHAT and CDR2 is FQNNGV. The V segment lost 5 bases and the J segment 8 bases; nucleotides outside the gene matches: 17. The CDR3 sequence: CASSPKTGPPLEGYTF. As DNA, the CDR3 is TGTGCCAGCAGCCCGAAGACAGGGCCTCCACTAGAGGGCTACACCTTC.

This clonotype was counted only a few times. CDR3 region: CASSFRLAETQYF. CDR3 DNA: TGTGCCAGCAGTTTTAGGTTGGCGGAGACCCAGTACTTC. The V gene is TRBV27, the J gene TRBJ2-5; D unclear. Germline V gives CDR1 MNHEY, CDR2 SMNVEV (reference sequence). V was cut by 3 bases and J by 5 bases, with 10 bases left in between. This CDR3 contains 13 residues.

This clonotype was observed a handful of times. The chain employs TRBV7-9 and TRBJ2-4, with no clear D. With 5 bases removed from V and 7 bases from J, the gap between germline ends came to 12 bases. CDR1 is SEHNR, CDR2 FQNEAQ, per germline (reference sequence). The length of the CDR3 is 13 residues. CDR3 sequence (DNA): TGTGCCAGCAGCAACAGAAGTGAGAACATTCAGTACTTC. Amino acids: CASSNRSENIQYF.

This clonotype has only a few counts. V is TRBV9 and J is TRBJ2-2; D is ambiguous. Per germline, CDR1 SGDLS and CDR2 YYNGEE. The CDR3 is 15 residues long. Trimming stripped 1 base from V and 3 bases from J, with 10 bases between. CDR3 DNA: TGTGCCAGCAGCGTATCAGAGTCGGACACCGGGGAGCTGTTTTTT. This encodes CASSVSESDTGELFF.

The chain's CDR3 is CASSQVGPRTDTQYF. CDR3 bases: TGCGCCAGCAGCCAAGTGGGACCCCGCACAGATACGCAGTATTTT. V usage is TRBV4-1 and J usage is TRBJ2-3; D possibly matches TRBD1 or TRBD2 (5 bases each). Germline CDR1 is MGHRA and CDR2 is YSYEKL. The CDR3 covers 15 residues. V lost 1 base and J 1 base, leaving 9 bases between the germline ends.

V is TRBV19 and J is TRBJ2-7, with D maybe TRBD2 (5 bases). CDR1 is LNHDA, CDR2 SQIVND, per germline (reference sequence). The CDR3 totals 13 residues. The V gene lost 3 bases and the J gene lost 4 bases, with 10 bases spanning the gap. This CDR3 reads CASSIGSGYEQYF. The CDR3 coding sequence is TGTGCCAGTAGTATCGGTTCGGGATACGAGCAGTACTTC.

The rearrangement uses TRBV7-9 and TRBJ2-1, with 10 bases aligning to TRBD1. This CDR3 comprises 14 residues. CDR1 and CDR2 from the germline V gene are SEHNR and FQNEAQ (reference sequence). V was clipped by 5 bases and J by 8 bases; unmatched bases: 6. The CDR3 region has the DNA TGTGCCAGCAGCCTGGGACAGGGGATCGATGAGCAGTTCTTC. This translates into CASSLGQGIDEQFF.

DNA of the CDR3: TGCAGTGCTAGAGACGCAGGGGGAGGCGAAAAACTGTTTTTT. This translates into CSARDAGGGEKLFF. The chain employs TRBV20-1 and TRBJ1-4; 7 nucleotides line up with TRBD1. The CDR3 is 14 amino acids. V shed 0 bases and J 8 bases; nucleotides not matched to a gene: 6. CDR1 is DFQATT and CDR2 is SNEGSKA in the germline V gene (reference sequence).

The chain employs TRBV21-1 and TRBJ2-1; the D call of TRBD1 is as the table states it, not checked on the DNA. TRBV21-1 is annotated as a pseudogene. The CDR3 runs 15 residues. CDR3 in amino acids: CASSGPDRGQNEQFF. The CDR3 nucleotides read TGTGCCAGCAGCGGCCCGGACAGGGGTCAGAATGAGCAGTTCTTC.

This clonotype occurred a few times. The V call is TRBV12-3 or TRBV12-4, the J call TRBJ2-7; possibly TRBD2 for D (6 bases). Trimming cost V 3 bases and J 1 base, with 13 bases left between them. The CDR3 has 15 amino acids. The CDR3 coding sequence is TGTGCCAGCAGTTTCTGGCGGGACCCTTCCTACGAGCAGTACTTC. Its translation is CASSFWRDPSYEQYF.

V and J are TRBV5-1 and TRBJ2-1, with 7 bases that match TRBD2. Germline-derived CDR1 and CDR2 are SGHRS and YFSETQ. Unmatched junction bases numbered 13, after V lost 2 bases and J lost 8 bases. The length of the CDR3 is 16 residues. DNA of the CDR3: TGCGCCAGCAGCTTTAGTATCGGACTAGAGATCTATGAGCAGTTCTTC. Its translation is CASSFSIGLEIYEQFF.

This clonotype has only a few counts. The V and J genes are TRBV5-1 and TRBJ2-1, with D possibly TRBD2 on 6 matching bases. Trimming stripped 7 bases from V and 2 bases from J, with 16 bases between. Germline-derived CDR1 and CDR2 are SGHRS and YFSETQ. The CDR3 has 15 amino acids. CDR3 in amino acids: CASAYGSSPYNEQFF. The CDR3 DNA sequence: TGCGCCAGCGCTTACGGGAGTTCCCCCTACAATGAGCAGTTCTTC.

This clonotype was counted only a few times. V and J are TRBV5-5 and TRBJ1-2, with a tentative D call TRBD1 (6 bases). CDR3 length equals 15 residues. Germline CDR1 and CDR2: SGHKS and YYEKEE (reference sequence). Trimming cost V 3 bases and J 0 bases, with 12 bases left between them. Written as DNA, the CDR3 is TGTGCCAGCAGCTCGACAGGTTTAGCTAACTATGGCTACACCTTC. Its translation: CASSSTGLANYGYTF. Full variable domain (outside the CDR3, taken from reference TRBV5-5 and TRBJ1-2): DAGVTQSPTHLIKTRGQQVTLRCSPISGHKSVSWYQQVLGQGPQFIFQYYEKEERGRGNFPDRFSARQFPNYSSELNVNALLLGDSALYLCASSSTGLANYGYTFGSGTRLTVV.

Only a few counts were recorded for this clonotype. The chain couples TRBV5-1 to TRBJ2-5; TRBD1 matches at 10 bases. The CDR3 is 16 residues long. The V segment lost 3 bases and the J segment 5 bases; nucleotides outside the gene matches: 10. Germline assignment: CDR1 SGHRS and CDR2 YFSETQ. The CDR3 bases are TGCGCCAGCAGCTCCCCAGGGGGACAGGGGATGGAGACCCAGTACTTC. This sequence encodes CASSSPGGQGMETQYF.

This clonotype has at least ten counts. The chain is built from TRBV29-1 and TRBJ2-1, with D unclear. In germline, CDR1 is SQVTM, CDR2 ANQGSEA. The V end was cut by 4 bases, the J end by 12 bases, with 7 bases between. CDR3 length: 9 residues. The CDR3 reads CSVALMQFF. In DNA, the CDR3 is TGCAGCGTTGCATTAATGCAGTTCTTC.

This clonotype was counted only a few times. A junction end diverges from the germline sequence, so it may reflect a read error. The chain couples TRBV7-2 to TRBJ2-2, with unresolved D. Germline V gene lookup returns CDR1 SGHTA and CDR2 FQGNSA. CDR3 length: 14 amino acids. CDR3 nucleotides: TGTGCCAGCACCTTAGATGTGAACACCGGGGAGCTGTTTTTT. This translates into CASTLDVNTGELFF.

This clonotype has only a few counts. The V and J genes are TRBV12-3 or TRBV12-4 and TRBJ2-6; D is undetermined. The V and J ends lost 10 bases and 0 bases respectively, with 19 bases between them. The CDR3 totals 17 residues. The CDR3, as DNA: TGTGCCAATCTGCCGATCCTAAAATCCTCTGGGGCCAACGTCCTGACTTTC. Translated: CANLPILKSSGANVLTF.

This clonotype was recorded at least ten times. The rearrangement uses TRBV5-6 and TRBJ2-7; no firm D call. The germline V and J ends were trimmed by 6 bases and 3 bases, with 13 bases remaining between them. The CDR3 sequence is 13 residues long. Germline values: CDR1 SGHDT, CDR2 YYEEEE. Written as DNA, the CDR3 is TGTGCCAGCACCCAGAAAGGCTACTACGAGCAGTACTTC. Protein sequence: CASTQKGYYEQYF.

J is TRBJ1-2 and V is TRBV11-1; D uncertain. The V gene's germline CDR1 is SGHAT and CDR2 FQDESV (reference sequence). The CDR3 is 13 residues long. V was pared by 5 bases and J by 6 bases, with 13 bases between. The CDR3 protein is CASSPSPVDGYTF. The CDR3 bases are TGTGCCAGCAGCCCCTCCCCGGTGGATGGCTACACCTTC. The full variable domain, with the rest looked up from reference TRBV11-1 and TRBJ1-2, is EAEVAQSPRYKITEKSQAVAFWCDPISGHATLYWYRQILGQGPELLVQFQDESVVDDSQLPKDRFSAERLKGVDSTLKIQPAELGDSAMYLCASSPSPVDGYTFGSGTRLTVV.

This clonotype has only a few counts. The gene calls are TRBV4-2 and TRBJ2-4; tentatively, D is TRBD2 (6 bases). With 0 bases removed from V and 9 bases from J, the gap between germline ends came to 12 bases. CDR1 is LGHNA and CDR2 is YNFKEQ in the germline V gene. This CDR3 comprises 14 residues. The CDR3 DNA follows: TGTGCCAGCAGCCAAGATGGGACTTTGTCCATTCAGTACTTC. Translating gives CASSQDGTLSIQYF.

V is TRBV7-3 and J is TRBJ2-3; the D gene is possibly TRBD2 (5 bases). Germline loops: CDR1 SGHTA, CDR2 FQGTGA. The CDR3 contains 15 residues. V lost 2 bases and J lost 3, with 12 bases in between. CDR3 coding DNA: TGTGCCAGCAGCTTACAAGGAGGTGTGACAGATACGCAGTATTTT. This codes for CASSLQGGVTDTQYF.

V usage is TRBV20-1 and J usage is TRBJ1-1; 9 nucleotides agree with TRBD1. Trimming cost V 2 bases and J 4 bases; bases outside gene matches: 5. Germline V gene lookup returns CDR1 DFQATT and CDR2 SNEGSKA (reference sequence). The CDR3 is 14 amino acids. CDR3 sequence (DNA): TGCAGTGCTAGACGGGACAGGGTGATCACTGAAGCTTTCTTT. Translated: CSARRDRVITEAFF.

The chain uses TRBV6-6 and TRBJ1-2; D possibly corresponds to TRBD1 (5 bases). The CDR3 is 11 amino acids. V lost 6 bases, J lost 4 bases, and 6 bases lay in between. The germline V gene encodes CDR1 MNHNY and CDR2 SVGAGI (reference sequence). The CDR3 DNA sequence: TGTGCCAGCAGGCAGGGCTATGGCTACACCTTC. It specifies CASRQGYGYTF.

The table lists this clonotype with a few counts. The chain joins TRBV5-1 to TRBJ2-1, with D possibly being TRBD2 (6 bases). Germline V gene sequence: CDR1 SGHRS, CDR2 YFSETQ. The CDR3 contains 16 residues. The ends were cut back, 3 bases at V and 6 bases at J, with 19 bases in the middle. The CDR3 nucleotides read TGCGCCAGCAGCTCGTCTAGCGCAGGAGTGTTCAATGAGCAGTTCTTC. This encodes CASSSSSAGVFNEQFF.

V gene TRBV5-4 combines with J gene TRBJ2-1, with 13 bases fitting TRBD2. Germline loops: CDR1 SGHNT, CDR2 YYREEE (reference sequence). CDR3 length: 17 residues. V was pared by 2 bases and J by 7 bases, with 9 bases of the junction left unmatched. CDR3 sequence (DNA): TGTGCCAGCAGCTTCACTAGCGGGAGGGCCTCCCAGAATGAGCAGTTCTTC. It specifies CASSFTSGRASQNEQFF.

The rearrangement links TRBV5-1 to TRBJ2-2, with 7 bases that match TRBD1. Looked up from germline, CDR1 is SGHRS and CDR2 is YFSETQ. V shed 4 bases, J shed 2 bases, and the junction held 8 bases outside the gene matches. The CDR3 totals 16 residues. CDR3 in DNA: TGCGCCAGCAGCCGACAGGGCGAAATAAACACCGGGGAGCTGTTTTTT. Translation: CASSRQGEINTGELFF.